The rows below give T cell receptor beta chains drawn from one sample of a study of molecular identifiers for immune sequencing clone quantification. TCRdb processed the PCR reads anew with MiXCR; each CDR3 protein has one entry. The table records approximately 500,000 distinct CDR3 sequences, roughly 24% of them present only once. The sequencing input was naive CD8+ T cells from blood, with Jurkat cell RNA spiked in. All receptors derive from a human donor in good health. Some libraries in this study had Jurkat cell RNA spiked in. The CDR3 runs from the conserved cysteine through the conserved F or W. A D gene is named only where the DNA matches it firmly.

NA | TRBJ2-5 | TRBV6-2/TRBV6-3 | CASSYSGPTRGPQETQYF
NA | TRBJ1-6 | TRBV7-9 | CASSLGQNNSPLHF
NA | TRBJ2-7 | TRBV7-9 | CASSLPPSESAYEQYF
NA | TRBJ2-2 | TRBV30 | CAWSVRQDGELFF
NA | TRBJ2-3 | TRBV10-2 | CASSWMGAGADTQYF
NA | TRBJ2-5 | TRBV7-9 | CASSLADSRQETQYF
NA | TRBJ2-5 | TRBV12-3/TRBV12-4 | CASSSPGFEGETQYF
NA | TRBJ2-3 | TRBV5-1 | CASSLTGSELTDTQYF
NA | TRBJ2-1 | TRBV6-5 | CASSYSTTLPYNGQFF
TRBD1 | TRBJ1-2 | TRBV12-3/TRBV12-4 | CASRGQGGANYGYTF
NA | TRBJ2-3 | TRBV7-3 | CASSLVGASDTQYF
NA | TRBJ2-2 | TRBV27 | CASSFYQTNTGELFF
NA | TRBJ2-3 | TRBV6-5 | CASSYSTGGDTDTQYF
NA | TRBJ2-5 | TRBV7-9 | CASSLVETKETQYF
NA | TRBJ1-5 | TRBV7-6 | CDSSLTDSNQPQHF
NA | TRBJ2-1 | TRBV3-1 | CASSPALGRRVNEQFF
NA | TRBJ2-7 | TRBV3-1 | CASSQTGSSYEQYF
NA | TRBJ2-2 | TRBV29-1 | CSVDTGKGELFF
NA | TRBJ2-2 | TRBV7-9 | CASSFPFGPIGELFF
TRBD1 | TRBJ1-2 | TRBV4-3 | CASSQGTGDFGGYTF
NA | TRBJ2-6 | TRBV4-3 | CASSQDFVSGANVLTF
NA | TRBJ1-1 | TRBV29-1 | CSVDGVKPFF
NA | TRBJ2-1 | TRBV12-3/TRBV12-4 | CASSLEVSAQFF
TRBD1 | TRBJ2-7 | TRBV20-1 | CSALADRGYEQYF
TRBD1 | TRBJ2-1 | TRBV12-3/TRBV12-4 | CASSLWTGGNEQFF
NA | TRBJ2-7 | TRBV30 | CAWESVNYEQYF
TRBD2 | TRBJ2-1 | TRBV20-1 | CSAGTSGISYNEQFF
TRBD2 | TRBJ2-3 | TRBV6-2/TRBV6-3 | CASSYSGGSSTDTQYF
NA | TRBJ1-5 | TRBV4-1 | CASSQGVRAPEQPQHF
TRBD1 | TRBJ1-2 | TRBV12-3/TRBV12-4 | CASSGTGDGYGYTF
NA | TRBJ1-1 | TRBV5-1 | CASSLAGETEAFF
NA | TRBJ2-3 | TRBV20-1 | CSAGEGTPIYYTDTQYF
TRBD2 | TRBJ2-1 | TRBV6-5 | CASRAGLAAYNEQFF
NA | TRBJ1-1 | TRBV30 | CAWQPNTEAFF
NA | TRBJ2-7 | TRBV6-2/TRBV6-3 | CASSYSIGGWEQYF
NA | TRBJ2-3 | TRBV14 | CASSQVDMEVSDTQYF
TRBD1 | TRBJ2-3 | TRBV9 | CASSGTGSEADTQYF
NA | TRBJ2-5 | TRBV11-2 | CASSPKTGRETQYF
NA | TRBJ1-5 | TRBV7-2 | CASSLIWGVSQPRHF
TRBD2 | TRBJ2-4 | TRBV19 | CASSLAGGPRAKNIQYF